These 14 T cell receptor beta chains share one sample of origin, sequenced in a study of T cell responses to AZD1222 COVID-19 vaccine. Profiled with immunoSEQ multiplex PCR; TCRdb holds only in-frame clones, not every one. Here the sample spans approximately 140,000 clones, about 90% being singletons. Sequencing was performed on peripheral blood, taken 28 days after the second AZD1222 dose. The source of these receptors is an adult who received the AZD1222 COVID-19 vaccine.

The rearrangement uses TRBV29-1 and TRBJ1-5; unclear D gene. Germline values: CDR1 SQVTM, CDR2 ANQGSEA. The CDR3 covers 12 residues. V shed 4 bases and J shed 7 bases, with 11 bases lying between them. DNA of the CDR3: TGCAGCGTTGGGGGAGGAGGGCAGCCCCAGCATTTT. It translates to CSVGGGGQPQHF.

The chain links TRBV18 to TRBJ2-1, with a possible D match to TRBD2 (6 bases). The CDR3 has 17 residues. V shed 2 bases and J shed 7 bases, with 21 bases lying between them. Looked up from germline, CDR1 is KGHSH and CDR2 is LQKENI. The CDR3 protein is CASSPKFGREVGNEQFF. CDR3 in DNA: TGTGCCAGCTCACCAAAGTTCGGCAGGGAGGTAGGGAATGAGCAGTTCTTC.

The rearrangement uses TRBV19 and TRBJ2-6; D remains unclear. Germline CDR1 is LNHDA and CDR2 is SQIVND (reference sequence). This CDR3 is 17 amino acids long. Trimming pared 7 bases from V and 0 bases from J, leaving 16 bases between. The CDR3 region has the DNA TGTGCCAGTAATACGATCGGGCTAAGCTCTGGGGCCAACGTCCTGACTTTC. This translates into CASNTIGLSSGANVLTF.

CDR3 nucleotide sequence: TGTGCCAGCAGCACAACCGGGACAGGGGATCGACCCCTCCACTTT. Protein sequence: CASSTTGTGDRPLHF. The V gene is TRBV13, the J gene TRBJ1-6, with 10 bases that match TRBD1. This CDR3 is built from 15 residues. Germline CDR1 PRHDT, CDR2 FYEKMQ (reference sequence). The junction had 10 bases not matched to a gene; V was cut back by 5 bases and J by 12 bases.

The DNA of the CDR3 is TGTGCCAGCAGCCAAGGAGGGTCCTCTGGAAACACCATATATTTT. This codes for CASSQGGSSGNTIYF. The chain uses TRBV14 and TRBJ1-3, with D unclear. CDR1 SGHDN and CDR2 FVKESK come from the germline V gene. The CDR3 has 15 amino acids. The V and J ends lost 1 base and 0 bases respectively, with 7 bases between them.

This clone was seen only once. The chain employs TRBV7-2 and TRBJ2-7; D call uncertain. CDR1 and CDR2 from the germline V gene are SGHTA and FQGNSA. Between the trimmed V and J ends, which lost 0 bases and 6 bases, there was a span of 9 bases. The length of the CDR3 is 13 residues. The CDR3 spells CASSLALGTEQYF. CDR3 in DNA: TGTGCCAGCAGCTTAGCGTTAGGCACCGAGCAGTACTTC.

The rearrangement uses TRBV27 and TRBJ2-7; D might be TRBD1 (6 bases). Germline lookup yields CDR1 MNHEY and CDR2 SMNVEV (reference sequence). This CDR3 region has 17 residues. V shed 2 bases and J shed 2 bases, with 19 bases lying between them. CDR3 sequence: CASSLTYGLGDTYEQYV. The CDR3 region has the DNA TGTGCCAGCAGTTTAACCTATGGGCTCGGGGACACCTACGAGCAGTACGTC.

This chain joins TRBV6-5 and TRBJ2-3; 12 nucleotides align to TRBD2. CDR1 is MNHEY and CDR2 is SVGAGI in the germline V gene. The V gene end was trimmed by 5 bases and the J gene end by 3 bases; junction bases not matched to a gene: 3. This CDR3 has 15 amino acids. The CDR3 is CASSPSGRATDTQYF. The CDR3 nucleotides are TGTGCCAGCAGTCCTAGCGGGAGGGCAACAGATACGCAGTATTTT.

V and J are TRBV7-2 and TRBJ2-7, with no clear D. CDR1 and CDR2 (germline): SGHTA, FQGNSA. V lost 1 base and J 3 bases, leaving 7 bases between the germline ends. The CDR3 extends over 13 amino acids. CDR3: CASSLGPRYEQYF. In DNA, the CDR3 is TGTGCCAGCAGCTTAGGGCCCCGCTACGAGCAGTACTTC.

V and J are TRBV30 and TRBJ1-1, with a tentative D call TRBD1 (6 bases). CDR1 is GTSNPN, CDR2 SVGIG, per germline (reference sequence). Between the trimmed V and J ends, which lost 0 bases and 3 bases, there was a span of 11 bases. CDR3 length: 14 amino acids. The CDR3 loop reads CAWSVEQGYTEAFF. The CDR3 coding sequence is TGTGCCTGGAGTGTAGAGCAGGGGTACACTGAAGCTTTCTTT.

The V gene is TRBV6-6, the J gene TRBJ2-2; 11 nucleotides line up with TRBD2. The trim removed 5 bases at V and 3 bases at J, leaving 5 bases unmatched. Per the germline V gene, CDR1 is MNHNY and CDR2 is SVGAGI (reference sequence). The CDR3 extends over 16 amino acids. The CDR3 coding sequence is TGTGCCAGCAGTCCTCTGGGACTAGCGGACACCGGGGAGCTGTTTTTT. Protein sequence: CASSPLGLADTGELFF.

The chain recombines TRBV24-1 with TRBJ1-5; D unresolved. CDR3 size: 14 residues. Germline assignment: CDR1 KGHDR and CDR2 SFDVKD. V lost 1 base, J lost 1 base, and 4 bases lay in between. The CDR3 DNA is TGTGCCACCAGTGATTTTAACAGCAATCAGCCCCAGCATTTT. Protein product: CATSDFNSNQPQHF.

The chain has TRBV5-1 and TRBJ1-1; 7 bases are a match to TRBD1. Germline V CDR1 and CDR2: SGHRS, YFSETQ. Trimming removed 4 bases from V and 6 bases from J; junction bases left unmatched: 15. The CDR3 runs 16 residues. The DNA for the CDR3 is TGCGCCAGCAGCCAAAGAAACAGGGGAAGCGCGGCTGAAGCTTTCTTT. It codes for CASSQRNRGSAAEAFF.

This clone was picked up a small number of times. This chain joins TRBV4-3 and TRBJ1-5, with D maybe TRBD1 (5 bases). V was shortened by 3 bases and J by 7 bases, with 10 bases between the two germline ends. The V gene's germline CDR1 is LGHNA and CDR2 YSLEER. The CDR3 runs 13 residues. The CDR3 spells CASSQGGEQPQHF. DNA of the CDR3: TGCGCCAGCAGCCAGGGGGGGGAACAGCCCCAGCATTTT.